This T cell receptor (beta chain) was found in a study of cytomegalovirus exposure and HLA in healthy donors. Study findings and constraints: Earlier findings revealed that most TCR beta V segments proved productive either about 87% or about 30% of the time.

Note on this clone: Its matching antigen is unknown.

All donors participated as healthy donors of bone marrow. Donors showed nominal health when sampled, although they likely had unrecorded immune exposures. The PCR was carried out with 60 Vbeta primers and 13 Jbeta primers. Profiled with immunoSEQ multiplex PCR; TCRdb holds only in-frame clones, not every one. The sample has approximately 150,000 clones, roughly 87% seen once. Deletions cut 3 bases from V and 3 bases from J, with 15 bases between. CDR3 size: 15 residues. Germline V gene lookup returns CDR1 LNHDA and CDR2 SQIVND (reference sequence). The sequenced sample was PBMCs. This receptor was taken from a man aged 45 to 65 in good health and CMV-seropositive. The chain links TRBV19 to TRBJ2-7; D perhaps matches TRBD1 (6 bases). In nucleotides, the CDR3 is TGTGCCAGTAGTATGAGGGACACCCGCGGCTACGAGCAGTACTTC. Translation: CASSMRDTRGYEQYF. The full variable domain, its missing parts supplied by reference TRBV19 and TRBJ2-7, is DGGITQSPKYLFRKEGQNVTLSCEQNLNHDAMYWYRQDPGQGLRLIYYSQIVNDFQKGDIAEGYSVSREKKESFPLTVTSAQKNPTAFYLCASSMRDTRGYEQYFGPGTRLTVT.